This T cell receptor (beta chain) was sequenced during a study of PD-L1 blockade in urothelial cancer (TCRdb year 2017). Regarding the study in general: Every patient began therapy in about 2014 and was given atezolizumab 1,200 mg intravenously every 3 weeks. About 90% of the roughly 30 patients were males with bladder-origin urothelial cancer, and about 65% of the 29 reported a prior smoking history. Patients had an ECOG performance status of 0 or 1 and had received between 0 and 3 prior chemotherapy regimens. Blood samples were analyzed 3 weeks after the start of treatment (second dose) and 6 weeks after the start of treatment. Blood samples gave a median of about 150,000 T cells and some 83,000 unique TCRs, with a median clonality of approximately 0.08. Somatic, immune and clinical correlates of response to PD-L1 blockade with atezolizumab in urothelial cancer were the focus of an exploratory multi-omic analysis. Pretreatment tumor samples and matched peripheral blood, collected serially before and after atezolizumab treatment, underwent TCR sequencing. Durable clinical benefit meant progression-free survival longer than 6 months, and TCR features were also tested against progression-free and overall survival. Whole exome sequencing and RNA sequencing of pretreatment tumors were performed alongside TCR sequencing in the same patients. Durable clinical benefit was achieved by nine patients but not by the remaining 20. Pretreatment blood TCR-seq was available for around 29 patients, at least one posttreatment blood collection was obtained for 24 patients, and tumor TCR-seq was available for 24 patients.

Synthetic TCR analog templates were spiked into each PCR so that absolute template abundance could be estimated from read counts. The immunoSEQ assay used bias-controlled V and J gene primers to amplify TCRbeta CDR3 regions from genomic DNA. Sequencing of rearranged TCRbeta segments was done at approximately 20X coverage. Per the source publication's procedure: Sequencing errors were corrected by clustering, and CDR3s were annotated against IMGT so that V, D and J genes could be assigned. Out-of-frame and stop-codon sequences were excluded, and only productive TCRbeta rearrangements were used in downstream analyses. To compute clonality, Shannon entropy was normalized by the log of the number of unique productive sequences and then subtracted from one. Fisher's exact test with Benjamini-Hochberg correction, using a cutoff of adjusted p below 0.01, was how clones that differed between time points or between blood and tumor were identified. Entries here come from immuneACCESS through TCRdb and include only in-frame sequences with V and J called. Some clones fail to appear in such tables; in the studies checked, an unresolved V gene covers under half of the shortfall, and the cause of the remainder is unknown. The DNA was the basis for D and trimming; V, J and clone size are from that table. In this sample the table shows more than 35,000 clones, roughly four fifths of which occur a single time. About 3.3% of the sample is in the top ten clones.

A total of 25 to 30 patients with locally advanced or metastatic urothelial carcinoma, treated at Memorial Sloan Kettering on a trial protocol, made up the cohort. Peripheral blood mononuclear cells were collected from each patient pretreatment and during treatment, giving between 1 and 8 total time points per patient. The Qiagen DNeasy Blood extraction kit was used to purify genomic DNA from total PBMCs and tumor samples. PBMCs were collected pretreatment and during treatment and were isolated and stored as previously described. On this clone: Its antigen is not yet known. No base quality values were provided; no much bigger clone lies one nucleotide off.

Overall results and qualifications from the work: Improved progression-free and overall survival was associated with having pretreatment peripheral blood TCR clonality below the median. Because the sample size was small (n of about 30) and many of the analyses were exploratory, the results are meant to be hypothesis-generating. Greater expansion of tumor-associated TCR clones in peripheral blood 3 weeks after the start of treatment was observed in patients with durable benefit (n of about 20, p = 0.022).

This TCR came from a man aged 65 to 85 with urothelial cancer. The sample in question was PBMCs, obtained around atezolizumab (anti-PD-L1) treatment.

The nucleotides read TGTGCAACCCGTCCCTGCGACGGGACAACTAATGAAAAACTGTTTTTT. This gives the protein CATRPCDGTTNEKLFF. Recombination connected TRBV12-2 to TRBJ1-4. TRBV12-2 is assigned pseudogene status. The CDR3, cysteine through phenylalanine, is 16 amino acids long. The CDR3 DNA has 48 bases and is translated from base 1.